Listed below are T cell receptor beta chains from one sample, sequenced in a study of metastatic and nonmetastatic thyroid tumors. TCRdb re-called the PCR reads through MiXCR. The sample holds about 93,000 clones; 12% are singletons and the top ten take roughly 10%. Sequenced sample: blood. These TCRs come from a female donor with papillary thyroid cancer or a benign thyroid nodule (not recorded which). Some clones in this sample may be carry-over from other donors' samples. Both conserved end residues are part of each CDR3. D genes are given only for firm matches. Clone size appears in some rows only: once, few, many, or a class for an expanded clone.

NA | many | TRBJ1-2 | 13 | TRBV30 | CAWRSPGRNGYTF | TGTGCCTGGAGGTCCCCGGGCAGGAATGGCTACACCTTC
TRBD1 | few | TRBJ1-6 | 15 | TRBV28 | CASSLGQGTNSPLHF | TGTGCCAGCAGTTTGGGACAGGGGACGAATTCACCCCTCCACTTT
TRBD1 | once | TRBJ2-1 | 15 | TRBV20-1 | CSAVPTGGTYNEQFF | TGCAGTGCCGTCCCAACAGGGGGGACCTACAATGAGCAGTTCTTC
NA | few | TRBJ2-1 | 13 | TRBV19 | CASTLGAYNEQFF | TGCGCCAGTACCCTCGGCGCCTACAATGAGCAGTTCTTC
NA | medium-sized | TRBJ2-7 | 15 | TRBV6-5 | CASSYSGENSYEQYF | TGTGCCAGCAGTTACTCAGGGGAAAATTCCTACGAGCAGTACTTC
TRBD2 | many | TRBJ2-5 | 19 | TRBV19 | CASKGRLAGGPRGKETQYF | TGTGCCAGTAAGGGGCGGCTAGCGGGAGGGCCCCGGGGGAAAGAGACCCAGTACTTC
NA | many | TRBJ1-2 | 13 | TRBV12-3/TRBV12-4 | CASSLDGAYGYTF | TGTGCCAGCAGTTTAGACGGAGCCTATGGCTACACCTTC
NA | NA | TRBJ1-1 | 15 | TRBV19 | CASSGGSRGNTEAFF | TGTGCCAGTAGTGGAGGGTCCCGGGGGAACACTGAAGCTTTCTTT
TRBD2 | many | TRBJ2-7 | 17 | TRBV4-2 | CASSQESQASGSYEQYF | TGTGCCAGCAGCCAAGAAAGCCAGGCTAGCGGCTCCTACGAGCAGTACTTC
NA | few | TRBJ2-2 | 13 | TRBV19 | CASSRGPPGELFF | TGTGCCAGTAGTAGGGGGCCCCCCGGGGAGCTGTTTTTT